These 21 T cell receptor beta chains were all obtained from the same sample, sequenced in a study of control samples from healthy donors and cancer patients. Here immunoSEQ multiplex PCR was the method, and the copy in TCRdb shows in-frame clones only, minus some. The repertoire includes about 160,000 clones, approximately 94% of them detected once, and 12% to 15% sits in the top ten. Sequencing input: PBMCs. These receptors were taken from a man aged 55 to 70 with colorectal cancer.

The chain employs TRBV7-9 and TRBJ1-2; 7 bases line up with TRBD1. Germline-derived CDR1 and CDR2 are SEHNR and FQNEAQ (reference sequence). J gave up 2 bases and V 5 bases, and 5 bases lay outside the gene matches. The CDR3 length is 14 residues. The CDR3 is CASSKTTGNYGYTF. CDR3 sequence (DNA): TGTGCCAGCAGCAAGACGACAGGGAACTATGGCTACACCTTC. Variable domain in full (rest from reference TRBV7-9 and TRBJ1-2): DTGVSQNPRHKITKRGQNVTFRCDPISEHNRLYWYRQTLGQGPEFLTYFQNEAQLEKSRLLSDRFSAERPKGSFSTLEIQRTEQGDSAMYLCASSKTTGNYGYTFGSGTRLTVV.

This clone was seen a few times. CDR3 DNA: TGTGCCAGCATTCCAAACACGGCTAGCGGCACAGATACGCAGTATTTT. It yields the protein CASIPNTASGTDTQYF. The chain has TRBV2 and TRBJ2-3; TRBD2 might be the D (6 bases). CDR1 and CDR2 (germline): SNHLY, FYNNEI. Trimming took 7 bases from V and 1 from J, leaving 18 bases between them. The CDR3 extends over 16 amino acids.

This chain links TRBV5-1 with TRBJ2-1; D is unclear. The CDR3 contains 14 residues. From germline, CDR1 is SGHRS and CDR2 YFSETQ. V was pared by 0 bases and J by 3 bases, with 7 bases between. The CDR3 protein is CASSLDRYYNEQFF. CDR3 sequence (DNA): TGCGCCAGCAGCTTGGATCGCTACTACAATGAGCAGTTCTTC.

The chain employs TRBV12-5 and TRBJ1-1; 8 bases fit TRBD1. V shed 1 base and J 11 bases; nucleotides not matched to a gene: 6. The germline V gene encodes CDR1 LGHNT and CDR2 FRNRAP. The CDR3 totals 13 residues. The CDR3 sequence is CASGLGQGQAAFF. For the CDR3, the DNA is TGTGCTAGTGGTTTGGGACAGGGGCAGGCCGCTTTCTTT.

V gene TRBV19 combines with J gene TRBJ1-1; D is perhaps TRBD1 (5 bases). Germline lookup yields CDR1 LNHDA and CDR2 SQIVND (reference sequence). V lost 5 bases and J lost 4, with 8 bases in between. The CDR3 is 12 residues long. The CDR3 loop reads CASSYRFTEAFF. The CDR3 DNA reads as TGTGCCAGTAGTTACAGGTTCACTGAAGCTTTCTTT. Together with reference TRBV19 and TRBJ1-1, the CDR3 gives the full variable domain: DGGITQSPKYLFRKEGQNVTLSCEQNLNHDAMYWYRQDPGQGLRLIYYSQIVNDFQKGDIAEGYSVSREKKESFPLTVTSAQKNPTAFYLCASSYRFTEAFFGQGTRLTVV.

The chain is built from TRBV27 and TRBJ1-1; no clear D gene. Trimming cost V 2 bases and J 1 base, with 11 bases left between them. Germline CDR1 reads MNHEY; CDR2 reads SMNVEV (reference sequence). CDR3 length: 15 amino acids. CDR3 sequence reads: CASSLTDKPNTEAFF. The CDR3 DNA reads TGTGCCAGCAGTTTAACCGACAAGCCGAACACTGAAGCTTTCTTT.

The chain couples TRBV15 to TRBJ1-1; unclear D gene. V lost 8 bases, J lost 5 bases, and 18 bases lay in between. The CDR3 runs 14 residues. Germline lookup yields CDR1 LNHNV and CDR2 YYDKDF (reference sequence). For the CDR3, the DNA is TGTGCCACCTACAAACCCCCGGGATTAACTGAAGCTTTCTTT. Protein: CATYKPPGLTEAFF.

This clone was counted a single time. This chain connects TRBV5-5 to TRBJ2-1, with D possibly TRBD2 on 7 matching bases. This CDR3 region has 17 residues. The V gene's germline CDR1 is SGHKS and CDR2 YYEKEE (reference sequence). Trimming cost V 1 base and J 5 bases, with 19 bases left between them. The CDR3 DNA reads as TGTGCCAGCAGCTTGTTCCGGGGGGCCCTTTACAACAATGAGCAGTTCTTC. Amino acids: CASSLFRGALYNNEQFF.

The V and J genes are TRBV6-6 and TRBJ1-2, with 8 bases lining up with TRBD1. The CDR3 is made up of 13 amino acids. Losses at the gene ends were 2 bases for V and 12 bases for J; bases not matched to a gene: 8. Germline CDR1 and CDR2: MNHNY and SVGAGI (reference sequence). The CDR3 region is CASSYPDRGGNTF. The DNA of the CDR3 is TGTGCCAGCAGTTACCCCGACAGGGGTGGTAACACCTTC.

V is TRBV2 and J is TRBJ2-6; D gene uncertain. Germline V gives CDR1 SNHLY, CDR2 FYNNEI. The germline V and J ends were trimmed by 6 bases and 1 base, with 7 bases remaining between them. The CDR3 spans 14 residues. The CDR3 DNA is TGTGCCAGCAGGTTCCCGTCTGGGGCCAACGTCCTGACTTTC. Translated, it gives CASRFPSGANVLTF.

The CDR3 sequence: CASSEGAGGRQETQYF. CDR3 nucleotide sequence: TGCGCCAGTTCAGAGGGAGCGGGGGGGCGGCAAGAGACCCAGTACTTC. The V gene is TRBV4-1, the J gene TRBJ2-5; the match to TRBD2 covers 10 bases. J gave up 2 bases and V 9 bases, and 12 bases lay outside the gene matches. CDR3 length equals 16 residues. The V gene's germline CDR1 is MGHRA and CDR2 YSYEKL.

This sequence joins TRBV11-3 and TRBJ2-5; 10 bases agree with TRBD1. Trimming removed 5 bases from V and 5 bases from J; junction bases left unmatched: 5. CDR1 and CDR2 from the germline V gene are SGHNT and YENEEA. The CDR3 totals 14 residues. The CDR3 reads CASSHGTGEETQYF. The CDR3, as DNA: TGTGCCAGCAGCCACGGGACAGGGGAGGAGACCCAGTACTTC.

The V call is TRBV18, the J call TRBJ2-5; TRBD2 aligns across 7 bases. The CDR3 is 14 residues long. With V trimmed by 5 bases and J by 3 bases, 6 bases remained unmatched. The germline CDR1 and CDR2 sequences are KGHSH and LQKENI. The DNA for the CDR3 is TGTGCCAGCTCATTATCGGCGGGGGAAGAGACCCAGTACTTC. Protein product: CASSLSAGEETQYF.

The chain couples TRBV10-3 to TRBJ1-1; TRBD1 matches 7 bases. Germline V gene data show CDR1 as ENHRY and CDR2 as SYGVKD. V shed 6 bases and J 1 base; nucleotides not matched to a gene: 8. This CDR3 comprises 15 residues. In DNA form, the CDR3 reads TGTGCCATCAGCGGACAACAGGGGAAGAACACTGAAGCTTTCTTT. It codes for CAISGQQGKNTEAFF.

The V and J genes are TRBV2 and TRBJ2-5, with 14 positions matching TRBD2. Germline V gene sequence: CDR1 SNHLY, CDR2 FYNNEI. The CDR3 contains 18 residues. Trimming took 6 bases from V and 7 from J; bases not matched to a gene: 16. The CDR3 DNA reads TGTGCCAGCAGCGAAAAGGGACTAGCGGGGGCCCCGGGGGGGACCCAGTACTTC. Amino acids: CASSEKGLAGAPGGTQYF.

J is TRBJ1-5 and V is TRBV28; TRBD1 matches at 8 bases. Trimming removed 6 bases from V and 3 bases from J; junction bases left unmatched: 7. The CDR3 length is 15 residues. Germline loops: CDR1 MDHEN, CDR2 SYDVKM. CDR3 in amino acids: CASRPAGGINQPQHF. The DNA for the CDR3 is TGTGCCAGCAGACCCGCAGGGGGCATCAATCAGCCCCAGCATTTT.

With respect to this clone: Relative to the germline gene, one junction end is altered; a read error may explain this. The V gene is TRBV7-2, the J gene TRBJ1-2; D ambiguous. The CDR3 covers 15 residues. CDR1 SGHTA and CDR2 FQGNSA come from the germline V gene. In nucleotides, the CDR3 is TGTGCCACCAGCAATCCGGACTCCCGAAACTATGGCTACACCTTC. It encodes CATSNPDSRNYGYTF.

The chain is built from TRBV7-9 and TRBJ1-1; tentatively, D is TRBD1 (6 bases). Trimming removed 0 bases from V and 10 bases from J, with 12 bases in between. The CDR3 covers 13 residues. Germline CDR1 reads SEHNR; CDR2 reads FQNEAQ (reference sequence). Here the CDR3 DNA reads TGTGCCAGCAGCTTAGCTACAGGGCAAGGAGCTTTCTTT. The encoded protein is CASSLATGQGAFF. Looking up the rest from reference TRBV7-9 and TRBJ1-1 gives the full variable domain: DTGVSQNPRHKITKRGQNVTFRCDPISEHNRLYWYRQTLGQGPEFLTYFQNEAQLEKSRLLSDRFSAERPKGSFSTLEIQRTEQGDSAMYLCASSLATGQGAFFGQGTRLTVV.

The chain employs TRBV13 and TRBJ2-3; 12 positions match TRBD2. Trimming removed 0 bases from V and 2 bases from J; junction bases left unmatched: 3. In germline, CDR1 is PRHDT, CDR2 FYEKMQ (reference sequence). The CDR3 spans 17 residues. CDR3 residues: CASSLGLAGGNTDTQYF. The CDR3 DNA reads as TGTGCCAGCAGCTTAGGTCTAGCGGGGGGGAACACAGATACGCAGTATTTT.

The V gene is TRBV7-9, the J gene TRBJ1-3; possibly TRBD1 for D (5 bases). The V gene lost 0 bases and the J gene lost 2 bases, with 11 bases spanning the gap. This CDR3 has 16 residues. The germline CDR1 and CDR2 sequences are SEHNR and FQNEAQ (reference sequence). The CDR3 sequence is CASSLADSGTGNTIYF. CDR3 coding DNA: TGTGCCAGCAGCTTAGCCGACTCAGGGACTGGAAACACCATATATTTT.

The rearrangement uses TRBV6-2 or TRBV6-3 and TRBJ2-2, with TRBD1 identical over 7 bases. The germline V gene encodes CDR1 MNHEY and CDR2 SVGEGT. The CDR3 is made up of 17 amino acids. The junction had 4 bases not matched to a gene; V was cut back by 0 bases and J by 0 bases. For the CDR3, the DNA is TGTGCCAGCAGTTACTCCCCGGGACAGCCGAACACCGGGGAGCTGTTTTTT. It encodes CASSYSPGQPNTGELFF.